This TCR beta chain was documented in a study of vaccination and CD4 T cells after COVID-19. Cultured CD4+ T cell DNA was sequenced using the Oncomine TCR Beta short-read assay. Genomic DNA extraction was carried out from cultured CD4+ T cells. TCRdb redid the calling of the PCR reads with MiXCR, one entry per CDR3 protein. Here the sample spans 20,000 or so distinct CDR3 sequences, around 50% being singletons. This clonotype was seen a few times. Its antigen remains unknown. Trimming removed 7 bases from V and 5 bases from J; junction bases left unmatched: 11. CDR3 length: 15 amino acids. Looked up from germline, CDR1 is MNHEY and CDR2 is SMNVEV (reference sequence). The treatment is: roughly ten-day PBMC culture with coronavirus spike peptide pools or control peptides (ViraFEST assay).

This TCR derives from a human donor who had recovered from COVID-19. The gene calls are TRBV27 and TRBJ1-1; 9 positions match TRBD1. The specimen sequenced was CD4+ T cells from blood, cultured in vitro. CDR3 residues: CASIPQRDRATEAFF. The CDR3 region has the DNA TGTGCCAGCATACCACAAAGGGACAGGGCTACTGAAGCTTTCTTT.